One sample yielded the 8 T cell receptor beta chains listed below, sequenced in a study of T cells in Graves' hyperthyroidism and ophthalmopathy. TCR beta CDR3 region amplification was performed from RNA transcripts. The study used the HTBI primer set for a first-round RT-PCR of the TCR CDR3. A single record per CDR3 protein comes from TCRdb applying MiXCR to the multiplex PCR reads. The top ten hold around 30% of the sample, which has hundreds of thousands of distinct CDR3 sequences, around 15% seen once. Sample: blood. All receptors derive from a woman between 18 and 29 years old with Graves' ophthalmopathy.

This clonotype was observed at least ten times. V is TRBV12-3 or TRBV12-4 and J is TRBJ1-1; D not resolved. The CDR3 sequence is 16 residues long. V was pared by 4 bases and J by 0 bases, with 15 bases between. The CDR3 DNA is TGTGCCAGCAGTTCCCCGGGTTGGAACCTGAACACTGAAGCTTTCTTT. The encoded protein is CASSSPGWNLNTEAFF.

The genes are TRBV9 and TRBJ2-3; TRBD1 matches 7 bases. The CDR3 totals 16 residues. From germline, CDR1 is SGDLS and CDR2 YYNGEE. The V segment lost 4 bases and the J segment 6 bases; nucleotides outside the gene matches: 14. The DNA for the CDR3 is TGTGCCAGCAGCCCACCGGGGACAGATCCTCGGGATACGCAGTATTTT. This translates into CASSPPGTDPRDTQYF.

This clonotype has at least ten counts. The V and J genes are TRBV24-1 and TRBJ2-5; D is possibly TRBD1 (5 bases). The CDR3 is 15 residues long. Germline V gene lookup returns CDR1 KGHDR and CDR2 SFDVKD. Trimming pared 4 bases from V and 3 bases from J, leaving 14 bases between. The CDR3 spells CATSETRDRKETQYF. DNA of the CDR3: TGTGCCACCAGTGAGACCCGAGACAGAAAAGAGACCCAGTACTTC.

The chain combines TRBV29-1 with TRBJ2-7; TRBD2 aligns across 11 bases. The CDR3 runs to 17 residues. Trimming at V came to 6 bases and at J to 0 bases, leaving 13 bases not matched to a gene. Germline V gives CDR1 SQVTM, CDR2 ANQGSEA. CDR3 nucleotide sequence: TGCAGCGTCTCCTACCCCGGGACTAGCGGATACTCCTACGAGCAGTACTTC. Protein product: CSVSYPGTSGYSYEQYF.

There are a few counts of this clonotype. The rearrangement links TRBV14 to TRBJ2-2; D could derive from TRBD1 or TRBD2 (5 bases each). The V end was cut by 2 bases, the J end by 6 bases, with 13 bases between. CDR1 and CDR2 from the germline V gene are SGHDN and FVKESK. The CDR3 consists of 15 residues. CDR3 in DNA: TGTGCCAGCAGCCAAAGGGCAGGGAGCCCCGGGGAGCTGTTTTTT. Translation gives CASSQRAGSPGELFF.

This clonotype was seen ten or more times. The V call is TRBV14, the J call TRBJ2-5, with TRBD2 matching over 7 bases. Trimming cost V 6 bases and J 0 bases; bases outside gene matches: 10. This CDR3 spans 16 amino acids. CDR1 is SGHDN, CDR2 FVKESK, per germline. The CDR3 region is CASSQQTGLYQETQYF. The CDR3 DNA reads as TGTGCCAGCAGTCAACAAACGGGACTATACCAAGAGACCCAGTACTTC.

At least ten counts were recorded for this clonotype. The gene calls are TRBV28 and TRBJ2-7, with D perhaps TRBD1 (5 bases). V lost 5 bases, J lost 6 bases, and 8 bases lay in between. This CDR3 spans 11 amino acids. CDR1 is MDHEN and CDR2 is SYDVKM in the germline V gene. The CDR3 region is CASSVRGEQYF. The CDR3 DNA reads as TGTGCCAGCAGTGTAAGGGGCGAGCAGTACTTC.

This clonotype was recorded a few times. A much larger clone is a single base away; this may be a read error. The V call is TRBV7-7, the J call TRBJ1-1, with TRBD1 matching 11 bases. The CDR3 is made up of 13 amino acids. Germline lookup yields CDR1 SSHAT and CDR2 FNYEAQ (reference sequence). The CDR3 here is CVSSRDRGAEAFF. The DNA for the CDR3 is TGTGTTAGCAGCCGGGACAGGGGGGCCGAAGCTTTCTTT.